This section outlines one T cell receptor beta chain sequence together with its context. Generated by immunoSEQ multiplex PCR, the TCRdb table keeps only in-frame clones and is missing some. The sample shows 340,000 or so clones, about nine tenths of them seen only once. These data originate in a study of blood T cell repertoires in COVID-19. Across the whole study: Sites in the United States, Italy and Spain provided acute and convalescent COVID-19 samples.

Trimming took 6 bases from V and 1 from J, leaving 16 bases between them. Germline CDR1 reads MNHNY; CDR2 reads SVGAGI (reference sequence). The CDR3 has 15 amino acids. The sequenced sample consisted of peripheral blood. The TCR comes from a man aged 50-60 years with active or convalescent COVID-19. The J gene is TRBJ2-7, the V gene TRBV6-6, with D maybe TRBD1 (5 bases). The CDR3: CASSPQGSASYEQYF. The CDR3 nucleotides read TGTGCCAGCAGCCCCCAGGGCTCCGCGTCCTACGAGCAGTACTTC.